Shown below are 18 T cell receptor beta chains from a single sample sequenced in a study of T cells in Graves' hyperthyroidism and ophthalmopathy. Authors of the study amplified TCR beta CDR3 regions from RNA transcripts. The study used the HTBI primer set for a first-round RT-PCR of the TCR CDR3. MiXCR, applied by TCRdb to the multiplex PCR reads, yields one record per CDR3 protein. The data contain some 600,000 distinct CDR3 sequences, just over 45% of them seen just once; the ten biggest clones take up approximately 8.2%. The sequencing sample was made of peripheral blood or thyroid tissue (not recorded which). The receptors here all came from a woman aged 18-30 years with Graves' hyperthyroidism.

This clonotype was recorded many times. The rearrangement joins TRBV7-2 to TRBJ2-5; 8 bases align to TRBD1. CDR1 and CDR2 from the germline V gene are SGHTA and FQGNSA. This CDR3 has 14 amino acids. Unmatched junction bases numbered 3, after V lost 4 bases and J lost 2 bases. This CDR3 reads CASSSDRVQETQYF. DNA of the CDR3: TGTGCCAGCAGCTCGGACAGGGTGCAAGAGACCCAGTACTTC.

This clonotype has more than one count but fewer than ten. The chain couples TRBV7-2 to TRBJ1-2; 7 nucleotides match TRBD1. The V segment lost 5 bases and the J segment 3 bases; nucleotides outside the gene matches: 9. The CDR3 is made up of 15 amino acids. CDR1 and CDR2 (germline): SGHTA, FQGNSA. In DNA, the CDR3 is TGTGCCAGCAGCCCACGACAGACAGGGCACTATGGCTACACCTTC. This translates into CASSPRQTGHYGYTF.

The sample holds many counts of this clonotype. The CDR3 loop is CSVSAGTGAREPLHF. The CDR3 DNA reads TGCAGCGTAAGCGCCGGGACAGGGGCCAGGGAGCCCCTCCACTTT. This chain connects TRBV29-1 to TRBJ1-6; 10 positions agree with TRBD1. V lost 6 bases to trimming and J lost 13 bases; unmatched junction nucleotides: 15. The length of the CDR3 is 15 residues. Germline CDR1 is SQVTM and CDR2 is ANQGSEA.

This clonotype was seen more than once but under ten times. This chain joins TRBV7-8 and TRBJ1-2; no reliable D call. CDR1 and CDR2 from the germline V gene are SGHVS and FQNEAQ. The CDR3 is 11 amino acids. V lost 3 bases to trimming and J lost 3 bases, with 2 bases between them. CDR3 coding DNA: TGTGCCAGCAGCTTGTACTATGGCTACACCTTC. This encodes CASSLYYGYTF.

In its sample, this clonotype was seen a few times. The junction shows a germline mismatch at one end, possibly a read error. The chain links TRBV10-3 to TRBJ1-4; 8 nucleotides match TRBD1. The CDR3 has 15 residues. CDR1 and CDR2 from the germline V gene are ENHRY and SYGVKD. Here the CDR3 reads CASSSGGAGCEKLFF. CDR3 coding DNA: TGTGCCAGCAGTTCAGGGGGCGCGGGGTGTGAAAAACTGTTTTTT.

There are a few counts of this clonotype. V usage is TRBV7-3 and J usage is TRBJ1-1; D uncertain. The V end lost 4 bases, the J end lost 7 bases, and 13 bases lay between the germline ends. This CDR3 has 13 amino acids. Germline V lookup: CDR1 SGHTA, CDR2 FQGTGA. DNA of the CDR3: TGTGCCAGCAGCTCTAACGTGGGAAATGAAGCTTTCTTT. It specifies CASSSNVGNEAFF.

Of note for this clonotype: Given a much more abundant clone one base away, this may be a read error. This chain uses TRBV2 with TRBJ1-4, with a possible D match to TRBD1 (5 bases). Germline loops: CDR1 SNHLY, CDR2 FYNNEI. The CDR3 spans 16 residues. The germline V and J ends were trimmed by 3 bases and 10 bases, with 21 bases remaining between them. The CDR3 DNA sequence: TGTGCCAGCAGTGATGCGTGGGCAGGGATAGGCGTAAAACTGTTTTTT. As protein: CASSDAWAGIGVKLFF.

As to this clonotype: This may be a read error: a much more frequent sequence differs by one nucleotide. The chain links TRBV2 to TRBJ2-5; TRBD2 matches 7 bases. The CDR3 totals 14 residues. The V gene's germline CDR1 is SNHLY and CDR2 FYNNEI. CDR3 nucleotide sequence: TGTGCCAGCAGTTCCGGGAGGTCGCAAGAGGCCCAGTACTTC. It codes for CASSSGRSQEAQYF.

This clonotype showed up just a few times. The chain is built from TRBV10-2 and TRBJ2-5; tentatively, D is TRBD1 (5 bases). Trimming took off 4 bases at V and 2 bases at J, with 8 bases between the two ends. The CDR3 spans 13 residues. CDR1 and CDR2 (germline): WSHSY, SAAADI. Here the CDR3 DNA reads TGCGCCAGCAGTGCGACAGCTCAAGAGACCCAGTACTTC. It is translated as CASSATAQETQYF.

This clonotype occurred many times. V is TRBV7-2 and J is TRBJ1-6; D unresolved. This CDR3 is built from 14 residues. Trimming stripped 4 bases from V and 7 bases from J, with 11 bases between. CDR1 is SGHTA, CDR2 FQGNSA, per germline. The DNA of the CDR3 is TGTGCCAGCAGCTCACGGACGGGGAATTCACCCCTCCACTTT. This sequence encodes CASSSRTGNSPLHF.

At least ten counts were recorded for this clonotype. The chain employs TRBV2 and TRBJ1-4; TRBD1 matches 7 bases. The CDR3 length is 14 residues. The J segment lost 0 bases and the V segment lost 7 bases, leaving 2 bases of the junction unmatched. CDR1 SNHLY and CDR2 FYNNEI come from the germline V gene. The CDR3 DNA follows: TGTGCCAGCAACCAGGGGGCAACTAATGAAAAACTGTTTTTT. It translates to CASNQGATNEKLFF.

This clonotype was picked up a small number of times. The V gene is TRBV24-1, the J gene TRBJ1-2; TRBD1 aligns across 12 bases. The CDR3 length is 18 residues. V shed 4 bases, J shed 0 bases, and the junction held 8 bases outside the gene matches. Germline lookup yields CDR1 KGHDR and CDR2 SFDVKD. CDR3 sequence (DNA): TGTGCCACCAGTGACCCCTCCGGGACAGGGGGCACTAACTATGGCTACACCTTC. It translates to CATSDPSGTGGTNYGYTF.

The chain combines TRBV7-2 with TRBJ1-2; D remains ambiguous. The germline V gene has CDR1 SGHTA and CDR2 FQGNSA. CDR3 length: 15 residues. The germline V and J ends were trimmed by 5 bases and 3 bases, with 16 bases remaining between them. The CDR3 coding sequence is TGTGCCAGCAGCGTTGAAGCCTCAGAGTACTATGGCTACACCTTC. Translation gives CASSVEASEYYGYTF.

The rearrangement uses TRBV12-3 or TRBV12-4 and TRBJ2-7, with D possibly matching TRBD1 (5 bases). CDR3 length: 11 amino acids. V was shortened by 3 bases and J by 9 bases, with 9 bases between the two germline ends. CDR3 sequence reads: CASSFTTGQYF. The DNA of the CDR3 is TGTGCCAGCAGTTTTACTACAGGGCAGTACTTC.

The chain joins TRBV30 to TRBJ1-2; TRBD1 matches 8 bases. The germline V gene encodes CDR1 GTSNPN and CDR2 SVGIG (reference sequence). The CDR3 runs 14 residues. V lost 2 bases to trimming and J lost 8 bases; unmatched junction nucleotides: 10. The CDR3 loop is CAWSTGQGAEGYTF. Here the CDR3 DNA reads TGTGCCTGGAGTACTGGACAGGGTGCGGAGGGCTACACCTTC.

For this clonotype: At one end the junction does not follow the germline gene, possibly because of a read error. V gene TRBV2 combines with J gene TRBJ1-1; 10 bases fit TRBD1. CDR1 and CDR2 (germline): SNHLY, FYNNEI. CDR3 length equals 15 residues. The DNA for the CDR3 is TGCGCCAGCAGCTTGGCCCCAGGACAGGGGGCTGAAGCTTTCTTT. Protein: CASSLAPGQGAEAFF.

V and J are TRBV25-1 and TRBJ2-7; D unclear. Germline CDR1 MGHDK, CDR2 SYGVNS. CDR3 length: 11 amino acids. Trimming shortened V by 11 bases and J by 5 bases, and 13 bases separated the two germline ends. The CDR3 region has the DNA TGTGCCTGGAGTGTGTGGGACGAGCAGTACTTC. It is translated as CAWSVWDEQYF.

The sample holds many counts of this clonotype. This sequence joins TRBV7-2 and TRBJ2-7; D assignment may be TRBD1 or TRBD2 (5 bases each). Per the germline V gene, CDR1 is SGHTA and CDR2 is FQGNSA. V shed 5 bases and J shed 4 bases, with 12 bases lying between them. The CDR3 loop spans 13 amino acids. The DNA of the CDR3 is TGTGCCAGCAGCCTGGACACGGGGTACGAGCAGTACTTC. Residues: CASSLDTGYEQYF. Complete variable domain (other parts from reference TRBV7-2 and TRBJ2-7): GAGVSQSPSNKVTEKGKDVELRCDPISGHTALYWYRQSLGQGLEFLIYFQGNSAPDKSGLPSDRFSAERTGGSVSTLTIQRTQQEDSAVYLCASSLDTGYEQYFGPGTRLTVT.